Below, one TCR beta chain is given with its context. Its antigen is not identified. The source of the sample is a study of human T cells and chemical hapten exposure. In the study overall: Patients, mostly women, had alopecia areata, alopecia totalis or alopecia universalis. Study-wide results and caveats: Donors had alopecia, so their immune response may differ from healthy people's. Patch test score showed a positive correlation with PT1 expanded TCR counts. Controls had significantly fewer large CDR3 similarity clusters than were formed by expanded TCRs.

Trimming took 4 bases from V and 3 from J; bases not matched to a gene: 7. CDR3 length: 14 amino acids. Germline CDR1 reads SGHRS; CDR2 reads YFSETQ. Noted time point: pre-sensitization, week 0. Noted treatment: therapeutic diphenylcyclopropenone sensitization with weekly scalp DPC. TCRdb passed the RACE reads through MiXCR, listing each CDR3 protein once. The data hold more than 150,000 distinct CDR3 sequences, with just under 30% observed a single time. This sequence joins TRBV5-1 and TRBJ2-7, with 7 nucleotides matching TRBD1. Source: whole blood, taken in connection with sensitization to the hapten diphenylcyclopropenone (DPC). The TCR originated in a woman aged 30 to 39 with alopecia areata. Some clones in this sample may be carry-over from other donors' samples. CDR3 sequence: CASSRTGTDYEQYF. CDR3 coding DNA: TGCGCCAGCAGCCGAACCGGGACAGACTACGAGCAGTACTTC.